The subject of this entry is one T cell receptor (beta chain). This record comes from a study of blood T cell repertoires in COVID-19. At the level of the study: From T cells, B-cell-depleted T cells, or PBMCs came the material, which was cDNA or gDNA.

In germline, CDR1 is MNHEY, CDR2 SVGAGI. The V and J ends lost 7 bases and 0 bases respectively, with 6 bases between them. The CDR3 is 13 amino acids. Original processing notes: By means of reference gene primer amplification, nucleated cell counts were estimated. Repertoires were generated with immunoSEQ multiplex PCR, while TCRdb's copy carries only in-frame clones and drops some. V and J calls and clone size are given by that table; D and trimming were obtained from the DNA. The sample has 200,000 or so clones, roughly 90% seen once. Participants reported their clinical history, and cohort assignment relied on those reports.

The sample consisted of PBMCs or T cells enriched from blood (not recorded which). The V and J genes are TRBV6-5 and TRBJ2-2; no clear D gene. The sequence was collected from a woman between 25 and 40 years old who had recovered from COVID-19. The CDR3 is CASKRSNTGELFF. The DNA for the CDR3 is TGTGCCAGCAAGAGGTCGAACACCGGGGAGCTGTTTTTT.